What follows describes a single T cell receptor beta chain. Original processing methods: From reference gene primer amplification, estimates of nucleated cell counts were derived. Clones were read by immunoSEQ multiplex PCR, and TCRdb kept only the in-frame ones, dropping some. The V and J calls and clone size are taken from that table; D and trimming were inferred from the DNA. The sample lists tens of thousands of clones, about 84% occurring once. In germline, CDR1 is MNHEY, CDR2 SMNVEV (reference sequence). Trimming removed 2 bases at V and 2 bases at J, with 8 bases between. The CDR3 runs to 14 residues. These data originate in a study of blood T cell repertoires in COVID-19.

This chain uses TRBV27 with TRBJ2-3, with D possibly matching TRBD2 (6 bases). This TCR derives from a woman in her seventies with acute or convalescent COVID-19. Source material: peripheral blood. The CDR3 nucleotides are TGTGCCAGCAGTTTAGCGGGGTTCACAGATACGCAGTATTTT. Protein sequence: CASSLAGFTDTQYF.